This entry lists 20 T cell receptor beta chains sequenced from one sample in a study of Graves' ophthalmopathy and Graves' hyperthyroidism. Scientists amplified the TCR beta CDR3 regions from RNA transcripts. HTBI-primed RT-PCR formed the first round, and a multiplex PCR formed the second. TCRdb recomputed calls from the multiplex PCR reads with MiXCR, one row per CDR3 protein. The sample contains hundreds of thousands of distinct CDR3 sequences, 35% to 45% of which appear only once. Sequenced material: peripheral blood. The source of these receptors is an adult man with Graves' ophthalmopathy.

This clonotype appeared a few times. The chain links TRBV11-3 to TRBJ2-2, with 12 bases identical to TRBD2. CDR3 length: 17 amino acids. Per germline, CDR1 SGHNT and CDR2 YENEEA. V trimming: 3 bases; J trimming: 5 bases; junction bases outside the gene matches: 7. This CDR3 is CASSFGLAGTWTGELFF. CDR3 nucleotide sequence: TGTGCCAGCAGCTTTGGACTAGCGGGAACCTGGACCGGGGAGCTGTTTTTT.

This clonotype was seen repeatedly, ten times or more. J is TRBJ1-1 and V is TRBV14; the D is unclear. The CDR3 loop spans 14 amino acids. V was pared by 4 bases and J by 3 bases, with 12 bases between. Germline CDR1 is SGHDN and CDR2 is FVKESK. This CDR3 reads CASSLHDGDTEAFF. CDR3 in DNA: TGTGCCAGCAGCCTTCACGACGGTGACACTGAAGCTTTCTTT.

This clonotype has ten or more counts. The gene calls are TRBV7-2 and TRBJ1-1; TRBD1 might be the D (5 bases). V lost 5 bases and J lost 3, with 13 bases in between. The length of the CDR3 is 14 residues. The V gene's germline CDR1 is SGHTA and CDR2 FQGNSA. CDR3 amino acids: CASSVGEGHTEAFF. CDR3 bases: TGTGCCAGCAGCGTAGGGGAGGGGCACACTGAAGCTTTCTTT.

This clonotype was counted only a few times. The V gene is TRBV27, the J gene TRBJ1-2; perhaps TRBD1 as D (5 bases). The length of the CDR3 is 12 residues. The V end lost 8 bases, the J end lost 4 bases, and 11 bases lay between the germline ends. Germline CDR1 reads MNHEY; CDR2 reads SMNVEV (reference sequence). CDR3 loop: CASRTGSYGYTF. The DNA for the CDR3 is TGTGCCAGCCGAACAGGCTCCTATGGCTACACCTTC.

This clonotype was recorded many times. V and J are TRBV24-1 and TRBJ2-7; a weak D match, TRBD1 (5 bases). Germline V gene data show CDR1 as KGHDR and CDR2 as SFDVKD. V lost 4 bases to trimming and J lost 3 bases, with 9 bases between them. The CDR3 is 13 amino acids. CDR3 DNA: TGTGCCACCAGTGACCCGACAGTCTACGAGCAGTACTTC. It is translated as CATSDPTVYEQYF.

The chain has TRBV25-1 and TRBJ1-3; D remains unclear. Trimming pared 9 bases from V and 6 bases from J, leaving 12 bases between. CDR1 is MGHDK, CDR2 SYGVNS, per germline. This CDR3 has 12 residues. The CDR3 sequence is CARVGEKNTIYF. CDR3 DNA sequence: TGTGCCAGGGTGGGCGAAAAAAACACCATATATTTT.

The CDR3 is CASSPDSLELFF. As DNA, the CDR3 is TGTGCCAGCAGCCCGGACAGTTTGGAGCTGTTTTTT. This chain uses TRBV7-3 with TRBJ2-2, with D possibly matching TRBD1 (6 bases). Per germline, CDR1 SGHTA and CDR2 FQGTGA. The CDR3 loop spans 12 amino acids. Trimming shortened V by 5 bases and J by 10 bases, and 11 bases separated the two germline ends.

This clonotype was picked up a small number of times. The chain is built from TRBV19 and TRBJ2-7; TRBD1 agrees at 7 bases. Germline V lookup: CDR1 LNHDA, CDR2 SQIVND (reference sequence). Trimming took 2 bases from V and 4 from J; bases not matched to a gene: 8. This CDR3 contains 15 residues. The CDR3 protein is CASSISGTALYEQYF. CDR3 bases: TGTGCCAGTAGTATAAGTGGGACAGCACTTTACGAGCAGTACTTC.

This clonotype was observed at least ten times. V gene TRBV24-1 combines with J gene TRBJ2-2; 7 positions match TRBD2. Germline V gives CDR1 KGHDR, CDR2 SFDVKD. The length of the CDR3 is 16 residues. After removal of 0 bases from V and 5 bases from J, the junction contained 5 bases not matched to a gene. This chain's CDR3 is CATSDLTGTTTGELFF. The CDR3 DNA reads as TGTGCCACCAGTGATTTGACCGGGACTACAACCGGGGAGCTGTTTTTT.

CDR3 sequence (DNA): TGCAGTGCTAGAGGGAGGGTCAATCCGAGTGAGCTGTTTTTT. Translation: CSARGRVNPSELFF. The chain recombines TRBV20-1 with TRBJ2-2, with a possible D match to TRBD2 (6 bases). Germline assignment: CDR1 DFQATT and CDR2 SNEGSKA (reference sequence). This CDR3 spans 14 amino acids. Trimming stripped 1 base from V and 11 bases from J, with 17 bases between.

CDR3 in DNA: TGTGCCACCAGTGACCCCGGGACAGGGTTGGACACCGGGGAGCTGTTTTTT. Translating gives CATSDPGTGLDTGELFF. The chain employs TRBV24-1 and TRBJ2-2, with TRBD1 identical over 9 bases. The trim removed 4 bases at V and 3 bases at J, leaving 8 bases unmatched. The CDR3 runs to 17 residues. Germline values: CDR1 KGHDR, CDR2 SFDVKD.

V usage is TRBV2 and J usage is TRBJ2-3; a weak D match, TRBD1 (6 bases). The ends were cut back, 6 bases at V and 2 bases at J, with 18 bases in the middle. Per germline, CDR1 SNHLY and CDR2 FYNNEI. The CDR3 is made up of 16 amino acids. The CDR3 bases are TGTGCCAGCAGGACCGGGACAAGGCCAAACACAGATACGCAGTATTTT. Protein product: CASRTGTRPNTDTQYF.

This clonotype was detected only once. This chain uses TRBV11-1 with TRBJ1-5; 10 bases line up with TRBD1. The length of the CDR3 is 16 residues. Germline V gene data show CDR1 as SGHAT and CDR2 as FQDESV (reference sequence). The V segment lost 6 bases and the J segment 6 bases; nucleotides outside the gene matches: 11. The CDR3 is CASSSTGQGSVQPQHF. CDR3 DNA: TGTGCCAGCAGTTCCACGGGACAGGGGTCCGTTCAGCCCCAGCATTTT.

This clonotype was counted ten times or more. The V call is TRBV20-1, the J call TRBJ2-7, with no clear D. The V end lost 3 bases, the J end lost 5 bases, and 5 bases lay between the germline ends. The CDR3 loop spans 10 amino acids. Germline assignment: CDR1 DFQATT and CDR2 SNEGSKA (reference sequence). The CDR3 spells CSASLDEQYF. The CDR3 region has the DNA TGCAGTGCTAGCTTGGACGAGCAGTACTTC.

The chain uses TRBV29-1 and TRBJ2-5; TRBD2 matches at 10 bases. Germline trimming cut 4 bases from V and 5 bases from J; bases unmatched to any gene: 7. The length of the CDR3 is 14 residues. Germline CDR1 and CDR2: SQVTM and ANQGSEA. In DNA form, the CDR3 reads TGCAGCGTTGGACTAGCGGGTTTGGGGGAGACCCAGTACTTC. Encoded protein: CSVGLAGLGETQYF.

This clonotype was picked up many times. The V and J genes are TRBV5-8 and TRBJ1-1; no firm D call. CDR1 SGHTS and CDR2 YDEGEE come from the germline V gene. The CDR3 totals 12 residues. The V end lost 1 base, the J end lost 3 bases, and 4 bases lay between the germline ends. The CDR3 DNA sequence: TGTGCCAGCAGCTTGCAGGACACTGAAGCTTTCTTT. As protein: CASSLQDTEAFF.

This clonotype came up many times. V gene TRBV19 combines with J gene TRBJ1-2; D is unclear. The CDR3 extends over 14 amino acids. Germline values: CDR1 LNHDA, CDR2 SQIVND (reference sequence). The V gene lost 4 bases and the J gene lost 2 bases, with 11 bases spanning the gap. CDR3 nucleotide sequence: TGTGCCAGTAGTACCCCGGGCGGGAACTATGGCTACACCTTC. It yields the protein CASSTPGGNYGYTF.

Concerning this clonotype itself: A much bigger clone sits one base away, suggesting this may be a read error. The CDR3 sequence: CVSSVGRPSYEQYF. Here the CDR3 DNA reads TGCGTCAGCAGCGTCGGGAGACCGTCCTACGAGCAGTACTTC. The V call is TRBV5-1, the J call TRBJ2-7; D is perhaps TRBD2 (6 bases). This CDR3 region has 14 residues. The germline V gene encodes CDR1 SGHRS and CDR2 YFSETQ.

This clonotype was observed many times. J is TRBJ1-3 and V is TRBV19; a possible D gene is TRBD1 (6 bases). CDR3 length: 14 residues. V shed 2 bases and J shed 5 bases, with 10 bases lying between them. The germline gives CDR1 LNHDA, CDR2 SQIVND (reference sequence). In nucleotides, the CDR3 is TGTGCCAGTAGTATATATGGACAGCGAAACACCATATATTTT. Translating it yields CASSIYGQRNTIYF.

In this sample, this clonotype turned up many times. The chain carries TRBV7-8 and TRBJ2-5; 8 nucleotides line up with TRBD1. The CDR3 covers 14 residues. Germline CDR1 and CDR2: SGHVS and FQNEAQ. The V gene end was trimmed by 5 bases and the J gene end by 3 bases; junction bases not matched to a gene: 5. The CDR3 protein is CASSGQTGEETQYF. In DNA, the CDR3 is TGTGCCAGCAGCGGCCAGACAGGGGAAGAGACCCAGTACTTC.